Each of the 28 T cell receptor beta chains below was sequenced from the same sample in a study of persistence of HIV-infected CD4 T cells. This was the immunoSEQ version 4 assay in survey mode. Produced via immunoSEQ multiplex PCR; TCRdb's table is partial and in-frame only. This table holds about 64,000 clones, about 77% found once. For these receptors, no antigen is known. Cells were stimulated with overlapping HIV-1 Gag 15-mer peptides. Sorted nonresponding memory CD4+ T cells were CD40L-negative, CD69-negative, CD45RO-high. The input for sequencing was CD4+ T cells sorted from PBMCs after approximately 18-hour stimulation, taken from a patient who received antiretroviral therapy. These receptors came from an adult man with HIV who was CMV-seropositive.

The chain links TRBV28 to TRBJ2-1, with 7 bases lining up with TRBD1. The CDR3 runs 14 residues. CDR1 is MDHEN, CDR2 SYDVKM, per germline. V trimming: 11 bases; J trimming: 6 bases; junction bases outside the gene matches: 13. CDR3 loop: CAGQRQGEGNEQFF. The DNA of the CDR3 is TGTGCCGGACAAAGACAGGGTGAAGGCAATGAGCAGTTCTTC.

The chain couples TRBV7-2 to TRBJ2-3; 8 bases are a match to TRBD1. The CDR3 totals 15 residues. Germline CDR1 reads SGHTA; CDR2 reads FQGNSA. Trimming removed 5 bases from V and 1 base from J; junction bases left unmatched: 5. DNA of the CDR3: TGTGCCAGCAGCCTAACGGGACAGGGCACAGATACGCAGTATTTT. Translation: CASSLTGQGTDTQYF.

Only one count was recorded for this clone. The V call is TRBV5-4, the J call TRBJ1-6; D is possibly TRBD1 (5 bases). CDR3 length: 13 amino acids. CDR1 is SGHNT, CDR2 YYREEE, per germline (reference sequence). The V end was cut by 5 bases, the J end by 8 bases, with 11 bases between. This CDR3 is CASREGVHSPLHF. CDR3 in DNA: TGTGCCAGCAGAGAAGGGGTTCATTCACCCCTCCACTTT.

This sequence joins TRBV19 and TRBJ1-3, with D possibly TRBD1 on 6 matching bases. V was trimmed by 6 bases and J by 0 bases, leaving 18 bases between them. The CDR3 runs to 17 residues. Looked up from germline, CDR1 is LNHDA and CDR2 is SQIVND (reference sequence). CDR3 residues: CASSVSTGTLSGNTIYF. The CDR3, as DNA: TGTGCCAGTAGCGTCAGCACCGGGACACTCTCTGGAAACACCATATATTTT. Looking up the rest from reference TRBV19 and TRBJ1-3 gives the full variable domain: DGGITQSPKYLFRKEGQNVTLSCEQNLNHDAMYWYRQDPGQGLRLIYYSQIVNDFQKGDIAEGYSVSREKKESFPLTVTSAQKNPTAFYLCASSVSTGTLSGNTIYFGEGSWLTVV.

There are a few counts of this clone. The chain's CDR3 is CASSPSAGANQPQHF. The CDR3 DNA reads as TGTGCCAGCAGCCCGTCTGCCGGGGCCAATCAGCCCCAGCATTTT. The rearrangement joins TRBV7-2 to TRBJ1-5; the D gene is possibly TRBD1 (5 bases). CDR3 length: 15 amino acids. The germline V and J ends were trimmed by 5 bases and 3 bases, with 14 bases remaining between them. Germline V gene lookup returns CDR1 SGHTA and CDR2 FQGNSA. Filled out from reference TRBV7-2 and TRBJ1-5, the complete variable domain reads GAGVSQSPSNKVTEKGKDVELRCDPISGHTALYWYRQSLGQGLEFLIYFQGNSAPDKSGLPSDRFSAERTGGSVSTLTIQRTQQEDSAVYLCASSPSAGANQPQHFGDGTRLSIL.

As DNA, the CDR3 is TGTGCCAGTAGCAGGGACTTGTATCAGCCCCAGCATTTT. Protein sequence: CASSRDLYQPQHF. The gene calls are TRBV19 and TRBJ1-5; the D gene is possibly TRBD1 (5 bases). The V end was cut by 6 bases, the J end by 5 bases, with 11 bases between. This CDR3 region has 13 residues. The germline gives CDR1 LNHDA, CDR2 SQIVND (reference sequence).

This clone occurred a few times. J is TRBJ1-5 and V is TRBV24-1; TRBD1 matches 7 bases. This CDR3 has 14 residues. The J segment lost 2 bases and the V segment lost 6 bases, leaving 3 bases of the junction unmatched. In germline, CDR1 is KGHDR, CDR2 SFDVKD. The CDR3 region is CATSQTGGNQPQHF. The CDR3 nucleotides are TGTGCCACCAGTCAAACAGGGGGCAATCAGCCCCAGCATTTT.

This rearrangement joins TRBV6-5 to TRBJ1-4, with TRBD1 as a possible D gene (5 bases). CDR1 MNHEY and CDR2 SVGAGI come from the germline V gene. The CDR3 is made up of 15 amino acids. Trimming removed 6 bases at V and 3 bases at J, with 14 bases between. In DNA, the CDR3 is TGTGCCAGCAGAACACCCGGGACCGCTAATGAAAAACTGTTTTTT. Its translation is CASRTPGTANEKLFF.

In this sample, this clone turned up a few times. V is TRBV6-5 and J is TRBJ1-6; D may be TRBD1 (6 bases). Germline lookup yields CDR1 MNHEY and CDR2 SVGAGI. This CDR3 has 16 residues. Trimming removed 4 bases at V and 7 bases at J, with 17 bases between. The CDR3 DNA reads TGTGCCAGCAGTTCCGCCCCAGGGGTGGGGAATTCACCCCTCCACTTT. As protein: CASSSAPGVGNSPLHF.

The chain combines TRBV18 with TRBJ1-4, with D unresolved. This CDR3 spans 17 amino acids. V shed 3 bases and J shed 0 bases, with 14 bases lying between them. CDR1 is KGHSH and CDR2 is LQKENI in the germline V gene. For the CDR3, the DNA is TGTGCCAGCTCACCTCCCGCAGCGGATGCAACTAATGAAAAACTGTTTTTT. Amino acid sequence: CASSPPAADATNEKLFF.

The chain combines TRBV2 with TRBJ2-6; a weak D match, TRBD1 (5 bases). The V end lost 6 bases, the J end lost 0 bases, and 9 bases lay between the germline ends. Germline-derived CDR1 and CDR2 are SNHLY and FYNNEI. CDR3 length: 15 residues. For the CDR3, the DNA is TGTGCCAGCAGGCCCAGGGCCTCTGGGGCCAACGTCCTGACTTTC. This encodes CASRPRASGANVLTF.

V gene TRBV2 combines with J gene TRBJ1-5; 7 nucleotides line up with TRBD1. Germline lookup yields CDR1 SNHLY and CDR2 FYNNEI. J lost 2 bases, V lost 6 bases, and 7 bases had no gene match. This CDR3 comprises 15 residues. The CDR3 spells CASSSGTERNQPQHF. CDR3 nucleotide sequence: TGTGCCAGCAGCTCCGGGACAGAACGCAATCAGCCCCAGCATTTT.

The chain joins TRBV2 to TRBJ1-5; no clear D gene. This CDR3 has 11 residues. Germline-derived CDR1 and CDR2 are SNHLY and FYNNEI. The germline V and J ends were trimmed by 3 bases and 11 bases, with 8 bases remaining between them. CDR3 in DNA: TGTGCCAGCAGTGATGGAGGGTCCCAGCATTTT. Translated, it gives CASSDGGSQHF.

The V and J genes are TRBV19 and TRBJ1-1; D possibly corresponds to TRBD1 (5 bases). V was pared by 5 bases and J by 4 bases, with 14 bases between. CDR1 is LNHDA, CDR2 SQIVND, per germline (reference sequence). The CDR3 extends over 14 amino acids. The CDR3: CASSPSTAGTEAFF. CDR3 sequence (DNA): TGTGCCAGTAGTCCTTCGACAGCCGGCACTGAAGCTTTCTTT.

In this sample, this clone turned up a few times. The chain employs TRBV28 and TRBJ1-5; D is unclear. The germline V gene has CDR1 MDHEN and CDR2 SYDVKM. The CDR3 totals 13 residues. The V gene lost 10 bases and the J gene lost 4 bases, with 14 bases spanning the gap. The CDR3 loop reads CATILRANQPQHF. The CDR3 DNA reads as TGTGCCACCATCTTACGGGCAAATCAGCCCCAGCATTTT.

The J gene is TRBJ1-1, the V gene TRBV19, with TRBD1 as a possible D gene (5 bases). V was clipped by 3 bases and J by 7 bases, with 15 bases between them. From germline, CDR1 is LNHDA and CDR2 SQIVND (reference sequence). This CDR3 is 14 amino acids long. The CDR3: CASSIRGRGGEAFF. The CDR3 DNA reads as TGTGCCAGTAGTATTCGCGGCCGGGGGGGTGAAGCTTTCTTT. The entire variable domain, with the rest obtained from reference TRBV19 and TRBJ1-1, is as follows: DGGITQSPKYLFRKEGQNVTLSCEQNLNHDAMYWYRQDPGQGLRLIYYSQIVNDFQKGDIAEGYSVSREKKESFPLTVTSAQKNPTAFYLCASSIRGRGGEAFFGQGTRLTVV.

The chain carries TRBV19 and TRBJ1-1, with D uncertain. V lost 5 bases to trimming and J lost 8 bases, with 9 bases between them. The CDR3 is made up of 11 amino acids. In germline, CDR1 is LNHDA, CDR2 SQIVND (reference sequence). The CDR3 coding sequence is TGTGCCAGTAGTCGTGTATCCGAAGCTTTCTTT. Amino acids: CASSRVSEAFF.

The J gene is TRBJ1-2, the V gene TRBV5-1, with 7 nucleotides matching TRBD1. The CDR3 covers 12 residues. The trim removed 7 bases at V and 1 base at J, leaving 1 base unmatched. Germline CDR1 reads SGHRS; CDR2 reads YFSETQ. For the CDR3, the DNA is TGCGCCAGCGGGGACAGTAACTATGGCTACACCTTC. It translates to CASGDSNYGYTF. The full variable domain, completed using reference TRBV5-1 and TRBJ1-2, is KAGVTQTPRYLIKTRGQQVTLSCSPISGHRSVSWYQQTPGQGLQFLFEYFSETQRNKGNFPGRFSGRQFSNSRSEMNVSTLELGDSALYLCASGDSNYGYTFGSGTRLTVV.

The V and J genes are TRBV20-1 and TRBJ1-3; the D gene is possibly TRBD1 (5 bases). Germline assignment: CDR1 DFQATT and CDR2 SNEGSKA (reference sequence). The CDR3 has 13 amino acids. With 3 bases removed from V and 2 bases from J, the gap between germline ends came to 8 bases. CDR3 amino acids: CSASPQAGNTIYF. For the CDR3, the DNA is TGCAGTGCTAGTCCACAGGCTGGAAACACCATATATTTT.

The chain has TRBV7-2 and TRBJ1-6; 8 bases line up with TRBD1. The germline CDR1 and CDR2 sequences are SGHTA and FQGNSA. After removal of 4 bases from V and 7 bases from J, the junction contained 6 bases not matched to a gene. This CDR3 has 15 residues. This CDR3 reads CASSSTGGENSPLHF. CDR3 coding DNA: TGTGCCAGCAGCTCTACAGGGGGGGAAAATTCACCCCTCCACTTT.

Only a few counts were recorded for this clone. The chain employs TRBV6-2 or TRBV6-3 and TRBJ1-5; D gene uncertain. The V gene's germline CDR1 is MNHEY and CDR2 SVGEGT. The CDR3 sequence is 12 residues long. V was clipped by 5 bases and J by 7 bases, with 9 bases between them. This chain's CDR3 is CASSQSFQPQHF. CDR3 nucleotide sequence: TGTGCCAGCAGTCAAAGCTTCCAGCCCCAGCATTTT.

This chain links TRBV25-1 with TRBJ2-7; 7 bases fit TRBD2. With V trimmed by 3 bases and J by 0 bases, 5 bases remained unmatched. This CDR3 is 15 amino acids long. Germline values: CDR1 MGHDK, CDR2 SYGVNS. The CDR3 coding sequence is TGTGCCAGCAGTGAGGGGGGGTTCAGCTCCTACGAGCAGTACTTC. It translates to CASSEGGFSSYEQYF.

This chain links TRBV2 with TRBJ2-2; possible D gene TRBD1, 6 bases. Germline V gene sequence: CDR1 SNHLY, CDR2 FYNNEI. The V end was cut by 5 bases, the J end by 4 bases, with 11 bases between. This CDR3 is 14 amino acids long. The CDR3 is CASSPRDITGELFF. The DNA of the CDR3 is TGTGCCAGCAGTCCCCGGGACATCACCGGGGAGCTGTTTTTT.

The V and J genes are TRBV12-3 or TRBV12-4 and TRBJ1-4, with D possibly matching TRBD1 (5 bases). The CDR3 is made up of 13 amino acids. Trimming left V 8 bases short and J 1 base short, with 8 bases between. CDR3 sequence (DNA): TGTGCCAGCGGGGGGAGAACTAATGAAAAACTGTTTTTT. Translated, it gives CASGGRTNEKLFF.

This chain joins TRBV6-6 and TRBJ1-1; D unresolved. With 8 bases removed from V and 1 base from J, the gap between germline ends came to 8 bases. The CDR3 has 12 amino acids. Germline V gene data show CDR1 as MNHNY and CDR2 as SVGAGI (reference sequence). The CDR3 DNA follows: TGTGCCAGCTGGGTTGGGAACACTGAAGCTTTCTTT. It translates to CASWVGNTEAFF.

The chain employs TRBV16 and TRBJ1-6, with D unclear. V was cut by 2 bases and J by 12 bases, with 11 bases left in between. The germline V gene encodes CDR1 KGHSY and CDR2 FQNENV. The CDR3 is made up of 13 amino acids. Here the CDR3 DNA reads TGTGCCAGCAGCCAACGGCAGGAGGGACCCCTCCACTTT. Amino acids: CASSQRQEGPLHF.

This clone was observed once. The genes are TRBV20-1 and TRBJ2-7; TRBD2 agrees at 9 bases. With 3 bases clipped from V and 4 bases from J, the junction kept 7 bases outside the gene matches. The germline V gene has CDR1 DFQATT and CDR2 SNEGSKA (reference sequence). CDR3 size: 14 residues. The CDR3 loop reads CSASRRGGRYEQYF. In DNA form, the CDR3 reads TGCAGTGCTAGTAGGCGGGGGGGCCGGTACGAGCAGTACTTC.

The V call is TRBV19, the J call TRBJ1-2, with TRBD1 identical over 7 bases. The CDR3 spans 14 residues. Trimming at V came to 4 bases and at J to 4 bases, leaving 6 bases not matched to a gene. The germline V gene encodes CDR1 LNHDA and CDR2 SQIVND (reference sequence). The CDR3 loop is CASSRDSQAYGYTF. CDR3 in DNA: TGTGCCAGTAGTAGGGACAGTCAAGCCTATGGCTACACCTTC. Full variable domain (outside the CDR3, taken from reference TRBV19 and TRBJ1-2): DGGITQSPKYLFRKEGQNVTLSCEQNLNHDAMYWYRQDPGQGLRLIYYSQIVNDFQKGDIAEGYSVSREKKESFPLTVTSAQKNPTAFYLCASSRDSQAYGYTFGSGTRLTVV.